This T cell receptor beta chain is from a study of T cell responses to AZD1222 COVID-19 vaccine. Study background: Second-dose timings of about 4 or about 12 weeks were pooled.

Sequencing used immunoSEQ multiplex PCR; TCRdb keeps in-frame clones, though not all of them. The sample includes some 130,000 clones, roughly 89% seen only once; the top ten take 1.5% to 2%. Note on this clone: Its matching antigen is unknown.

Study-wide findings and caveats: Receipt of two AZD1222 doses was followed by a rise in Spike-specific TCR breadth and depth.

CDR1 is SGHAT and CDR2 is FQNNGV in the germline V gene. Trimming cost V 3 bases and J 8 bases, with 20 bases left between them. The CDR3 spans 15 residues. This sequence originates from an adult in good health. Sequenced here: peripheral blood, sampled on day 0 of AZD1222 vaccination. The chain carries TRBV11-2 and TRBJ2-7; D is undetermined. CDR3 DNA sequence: TGTGCCAGCAGCTTGGCCTCGGCGCACACCAACCAGCAGTACTTC. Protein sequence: CASSLASAHTNQQYF.